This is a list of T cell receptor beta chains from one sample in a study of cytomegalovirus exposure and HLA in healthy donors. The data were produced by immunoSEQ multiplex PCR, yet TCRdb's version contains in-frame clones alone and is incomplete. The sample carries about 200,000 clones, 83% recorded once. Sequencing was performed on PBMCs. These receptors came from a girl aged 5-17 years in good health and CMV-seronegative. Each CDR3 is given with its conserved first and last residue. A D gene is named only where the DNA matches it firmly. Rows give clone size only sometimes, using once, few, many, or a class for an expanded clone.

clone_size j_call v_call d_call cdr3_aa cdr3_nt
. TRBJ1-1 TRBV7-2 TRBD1 CASVPGQANTEAFF TGTGCCAGCGTTCCCGGACAGGCGAACACTGAAGCTTTCTTT
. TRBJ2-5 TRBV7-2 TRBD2 CASSLELAGGETQYF TGTGCCAGCAGCTTAGAACTAGCGGGGGGAGAGACCCAGTACTTC
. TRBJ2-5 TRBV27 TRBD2 CASTRAAGGRETQYF TGTGCCAGCACGAGGGCAGCGGGAGGGCGGGAGACCCAGTACTTC
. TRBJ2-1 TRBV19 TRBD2 CASSIQSGTSGHYNEQFF TGTGCCAGTAGTATACAGTCCGGGACTAGCGGCCATTACAATGAGCAGTTCTTC
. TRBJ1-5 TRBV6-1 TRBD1 CASRIGTGDQPQHF TGTGCCAGCCGGATTGGGACAGGGGATCAGCCCCAGCATTTT
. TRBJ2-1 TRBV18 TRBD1 CASSPQFRTGSYNEQFF TGTGCCAGCTCACCCCAGTTTAGGACAGGATCCTACAATGAGCAGTTCTTC
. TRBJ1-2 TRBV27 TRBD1 CASMGLQGARGGYTF TGTGCCAGCATGGGCCTACAGGGGGCCAGAGGGGGCTACACCTTC
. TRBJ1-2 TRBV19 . CASSTWRAGAYGYTF TGTGCCAGTAGTACATGGCGTGCAGGGGCCTATGGCTACACCTTC
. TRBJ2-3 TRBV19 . CASSISSEDTQYF TGTGCCAGTAGTATATCTAGCGAAGATACGCAGTATTTT
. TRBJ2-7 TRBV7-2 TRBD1 CASSLVTGTGFVEQYF TGTGCCAGCAGCTTAGTAACCGGGACAGGGTTCGTCGAGCAGTACTTC
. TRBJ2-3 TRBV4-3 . CASSQRANSAGDLDTQYF TGCGCCAGCAGCCAGAGGGCCAACTCGGCAGGTGATCTAGATACGCAGTATTTT
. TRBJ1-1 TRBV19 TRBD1 CASSITGQANTEAFF TGTGCCAGTAGTATAACCGGACAGGCGAACACTGAAGCTTTCTTT
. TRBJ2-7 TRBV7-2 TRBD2 CASSLVGNSGSAYEQYF TGTGCCAGCAGCTTAGTGGGGAATAGCGGGAGCGCCTACGAGCAGTACTTC
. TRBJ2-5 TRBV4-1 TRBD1 CASSPRVTGGETQYF TGCGCCAGCAGCCCAAGGGTCACAGGGGGGGAGACCCAGTACTTC
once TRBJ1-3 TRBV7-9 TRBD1 CASSLGTVLSGNTIYF TGTGCCAGCAGCTTGGGGACAGTCCTCTCTGGAAACACCATATATTTT
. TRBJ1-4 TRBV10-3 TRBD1 CAISEMGQLNEKLFF TGTGCCATCAGTGAGATGGGACAGTTAAATGAAAAACTGTTTTTT
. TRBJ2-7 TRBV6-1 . CASSGTPYEQYF TGTGCCAGCAGTGGGACACCGTACGAGCAGTACTTC
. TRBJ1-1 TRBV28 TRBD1 CASSFYNQGDAFF TGTGCCAGCAGTTTCTACAACCAGGGGGATGCTTTCTTT
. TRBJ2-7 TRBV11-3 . CASSLDATSEQYF TGTGCCAGCAGCTTAGATGCTACTAGCGAGCAGTACTTC
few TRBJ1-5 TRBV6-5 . CASSTGTPNQPQHF TGTGCCAGCAGCACCGGTACTCCTAATCAGCCCCAGCATTTT
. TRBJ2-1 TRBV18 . CASSLRPCPAYNEQFF TGTGCCAGCTCACTACGTCCCTGCCCGGCCTACAATGAGCAGTTCTTC
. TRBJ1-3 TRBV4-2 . CASSQDSPSLSEGYTIYF TGTGCCAGCAGCCAAGATTCCCCCAGTTTGAGTGAGGGTTACACCATATATTTT
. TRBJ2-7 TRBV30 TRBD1 CAWDRGISEQYF TGTGCCTGGGACAGGGGGATTAGCGAGCAGTACTTC
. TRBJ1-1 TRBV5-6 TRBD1 CASSLDRGYTEAFF TGTGCCAGCAGCCTCGACAGGGGGTACACTGAAGCTTTCTTT
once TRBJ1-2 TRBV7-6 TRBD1 CASRGQEAGYTF TGTGCCAGCAGGGGACAGGAGGCTGGCTACACCTTC